The T cell receptor (beta chain) under discussion was sequenced for a study of blood T cell repertoires in COVID-19. This CDR3 is built from 14 residues. Germline V gene sequence: CDR1 MNHEY, CDR2 SMNVEV (reference sequence). The ends lost 6 bases at V and 1 base at J; junction bases unmatched: 2. Study processing details: Amplification with reference gene primers provided the estimates of nucleated cell counts. Sequenced by immunoSEQ multiplex PCR; TCRdb stores in-frame clones only, minus some. V, J and clone size are those of that table, while D and trimming were read from the DNA. The profile covers fewer than 250,000 clones, with about 84% appearing a single time and about 2% taken by the ten largest.

The TCR comes from a man in his sixties who had recovered from COVID-19. The sample consisted of PBMCs or T cells enriched from blood (not recorded which). The chain has TRBV27 and TRBJ2-2; 7 bases agree with TRBD2. The CDR3 nucleotides are TGTGCCAGCAGGGGGGGGTTGAACACCGGGGAGCTGTTTTTT. Amino acid sequence: CASRGGLNTGELFF.